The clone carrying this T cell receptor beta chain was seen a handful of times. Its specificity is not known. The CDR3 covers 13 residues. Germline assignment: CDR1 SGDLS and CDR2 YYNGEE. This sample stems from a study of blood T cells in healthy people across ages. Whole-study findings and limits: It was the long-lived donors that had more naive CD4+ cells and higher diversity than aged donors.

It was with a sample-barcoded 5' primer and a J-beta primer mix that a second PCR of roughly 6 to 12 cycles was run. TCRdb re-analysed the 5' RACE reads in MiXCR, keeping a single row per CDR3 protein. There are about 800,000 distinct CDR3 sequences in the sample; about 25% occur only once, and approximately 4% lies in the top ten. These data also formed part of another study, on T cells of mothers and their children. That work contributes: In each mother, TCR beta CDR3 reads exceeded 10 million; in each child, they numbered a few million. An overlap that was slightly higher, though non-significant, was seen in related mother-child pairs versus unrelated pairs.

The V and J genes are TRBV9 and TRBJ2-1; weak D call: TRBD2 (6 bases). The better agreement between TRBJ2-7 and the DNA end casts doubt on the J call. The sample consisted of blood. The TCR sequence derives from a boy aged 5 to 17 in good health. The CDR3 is CASSAGGSYEQYF. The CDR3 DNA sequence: TGTGCCAGCAGTGCCGGGGGCTCCTACGAGCAGTACTTC.